The rows below give T cell receptor beta chains drawn from one sample of a study of beta chain features in type 1 diabetes. Generated by immunoSEQ multiplex PCR, the TCRdb table keeps only in-frame clones and is missing some. The sample records 350,000 to 400,000 clones, less than 15% being singletons. Sequencing was done on a sample of naive CD4+ T cells from blood. The receptors stem from a young woman in good health. The CDR3 runs from the conserved cysteine through the conserved F or W. Fields, in order: V gene, CDR3 protein.

TRBV5-1	CASSFPRETQYF
TRBV19	CASRKQGEPQHF
TRBV4-3	CASSQGGLTSGNTIYF
TRBV20-1	CSATAGTGYTF
TRBV28	CASSLQGSQPQHF
TRBV2	CASSQTGPSYTF
TRBV5-1	CASSSQGDGNEQFF
TRBV10-3	CAIRGTSGNEQYF
TRBV5-1	CASSWGTSGLYNEQFF
TRBV5-1	CASSLVGQGAQETQYF
TRBV27	CASSPRTVSYEQYF